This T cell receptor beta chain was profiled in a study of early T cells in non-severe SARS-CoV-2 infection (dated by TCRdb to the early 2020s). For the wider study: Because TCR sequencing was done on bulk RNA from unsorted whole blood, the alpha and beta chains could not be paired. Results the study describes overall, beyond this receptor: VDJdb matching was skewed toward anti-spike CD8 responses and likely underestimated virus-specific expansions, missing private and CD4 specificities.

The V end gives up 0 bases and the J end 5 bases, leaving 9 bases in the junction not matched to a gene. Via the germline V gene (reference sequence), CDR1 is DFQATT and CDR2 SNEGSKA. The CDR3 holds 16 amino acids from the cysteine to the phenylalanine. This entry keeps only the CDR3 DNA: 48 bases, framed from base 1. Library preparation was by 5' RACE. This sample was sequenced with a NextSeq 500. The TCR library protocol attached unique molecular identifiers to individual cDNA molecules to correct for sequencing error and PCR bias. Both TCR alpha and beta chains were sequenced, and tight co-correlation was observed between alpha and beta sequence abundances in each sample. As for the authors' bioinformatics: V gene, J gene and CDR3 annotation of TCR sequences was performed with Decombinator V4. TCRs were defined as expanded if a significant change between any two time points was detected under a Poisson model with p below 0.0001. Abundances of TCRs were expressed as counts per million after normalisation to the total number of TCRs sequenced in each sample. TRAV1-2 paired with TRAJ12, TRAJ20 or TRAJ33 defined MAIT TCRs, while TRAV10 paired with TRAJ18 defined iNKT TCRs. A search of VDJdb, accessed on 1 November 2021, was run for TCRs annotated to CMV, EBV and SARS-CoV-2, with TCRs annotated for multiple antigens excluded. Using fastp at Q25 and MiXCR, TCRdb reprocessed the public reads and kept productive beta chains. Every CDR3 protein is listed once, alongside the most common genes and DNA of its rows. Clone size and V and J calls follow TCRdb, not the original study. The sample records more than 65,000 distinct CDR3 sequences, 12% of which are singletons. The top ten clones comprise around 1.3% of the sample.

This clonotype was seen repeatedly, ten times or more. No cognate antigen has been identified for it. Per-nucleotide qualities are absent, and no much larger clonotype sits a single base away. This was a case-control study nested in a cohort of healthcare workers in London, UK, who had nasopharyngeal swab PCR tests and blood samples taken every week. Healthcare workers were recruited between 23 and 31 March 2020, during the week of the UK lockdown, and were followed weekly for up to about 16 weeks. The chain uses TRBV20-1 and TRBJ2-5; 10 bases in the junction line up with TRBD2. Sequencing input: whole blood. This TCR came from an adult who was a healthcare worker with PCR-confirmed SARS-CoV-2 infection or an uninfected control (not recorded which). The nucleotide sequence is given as TGCAGTGCTAGAGATCAAGGAAGAGCGGGGGGGGAGACCCAGTACTTC. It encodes CSARDQGRAGGETQYF.